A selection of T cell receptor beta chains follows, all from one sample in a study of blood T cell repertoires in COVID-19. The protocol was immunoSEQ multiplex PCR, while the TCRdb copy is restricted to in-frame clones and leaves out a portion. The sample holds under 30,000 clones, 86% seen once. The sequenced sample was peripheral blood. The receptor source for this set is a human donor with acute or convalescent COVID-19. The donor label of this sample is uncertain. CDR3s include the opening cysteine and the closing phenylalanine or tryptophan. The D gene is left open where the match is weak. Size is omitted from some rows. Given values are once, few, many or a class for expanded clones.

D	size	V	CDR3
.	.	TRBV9	CASSVSLSFSGNTIYF
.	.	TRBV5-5	CASSHVQGSRETQYF
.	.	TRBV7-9	CASSLDSNSPLHF
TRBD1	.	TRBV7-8	CASSLGTGEYDEQFF
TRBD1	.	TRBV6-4	CASSDSLWGRTGLDPSHKLFF
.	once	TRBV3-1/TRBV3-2	CACGSGDSGANVLTF
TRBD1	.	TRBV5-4	CASSLQGNQPQHF
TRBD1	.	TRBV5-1	CASSAGQGGYNEQFF
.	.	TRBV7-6	CASSLGVGNTIYF
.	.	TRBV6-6	CASNEGRNTEAFF
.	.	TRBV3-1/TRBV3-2	CASSQGRVTDTQYF
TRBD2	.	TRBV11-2	CASSPRGGITDTQYF
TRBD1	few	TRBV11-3	CASSLDGQGSYNEQFF
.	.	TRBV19	CATTTFSGNTIYF
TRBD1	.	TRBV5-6	CASSFRQGGSPLHF
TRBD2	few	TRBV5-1	CASRLAGDHEQYF
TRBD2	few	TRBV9	CASSWMGTMNTGELFF
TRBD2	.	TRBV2	CASSPLAGGGETQYF
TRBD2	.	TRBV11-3	CASSPGGASYEQYF
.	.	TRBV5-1	CASRGAGNTGELFF
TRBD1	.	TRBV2	CASSVDRETEAFF
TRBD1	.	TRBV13	CASSSGRQGNSPLHF
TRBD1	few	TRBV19	CASSPFTGETEAFF
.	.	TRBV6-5	CASTQSRGMNTEAFF
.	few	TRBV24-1	CATSDQTGGYNEQFF
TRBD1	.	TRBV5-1	CASRFLGTGGNEQFF
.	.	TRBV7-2	CASSSVGSGSYGYTF
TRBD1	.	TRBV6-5	CASSYSRDRVQKLFF
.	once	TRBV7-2	CASSAGRGGVSPLHF
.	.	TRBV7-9	CASSAPGVQPQHF
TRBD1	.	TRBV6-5	CASKQGASQPQHF
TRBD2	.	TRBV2	CASRARVLASGAQETQYF
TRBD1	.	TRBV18	CASSRVGGQRRTF
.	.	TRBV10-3	CAISATTDGFTEAFF
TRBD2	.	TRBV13	CASSLGPRTSGSETQYF